These 7 T cell receptor beta chains were all obtained from the same sample, sequenced in a study of control samples from healthy donors and cancer patients. Generated by immunoSEQ multiplex PCR, the TCRdb table keeps only in-frame clones and is missing some. The data contain 90,000 to 120,000 clones, about 80% of them seen just once; the ten biggest clones take up under 8.5%. The sequenced sample was blood. The receptors were sampled from a man aged 18 to 35 in good health.

This chain uses TRBV24-1 with TRBJ1-2; D call uncertain. Germline V gene lookup returns CDR1 KGHDR and CDR2 SFDVKD. The CDR3 runs 14 residues. V was shortened by 2 bases and J by 3 bases, with 9 bases between the two germline ends. The CDR3 coding sequence is TGTGCCACCAGTGATTCGACGGTGGACTATGGCTACACCTTC. This sequence encodes CATSDSTVDYGYTF.

The chain uses TRBV20-1 and TRBJ2-5, with 10 nucleotides matching TRBD2. Germline V gene sequence: CDR1 DFQATT, CDR2 SNEGSKA (reference sequence). This CDR3 region has 17 residues. The ends lost 3 bases at V and 4 bases at J; junction bases unmatched: 14. CDR3 nucleotides: TGCAGTGCTAGTTTGGGGTCCAGCGGGGGGGCCCCAGAGACCCAGTACTTC. Its protein product is CSASLGSSGGAPETQYF.

This clone was seen just once. The J gene is TRBJ1-2, the V gene TRBV28, with a weak D call TRBD1 (5 bases). The CDR3 covers 16 residues. CDR1 is MDHEN, CDR2 SYDVKM, per germline. The germline V and J ends were trimmed by 6 bases and 4 bases, with 21 bases remaining between them. The CDR3 coding sequence is TGTGCCAGCAGCTCCCTTAGGGACCTCGGGGGCTATGGCTACACCTTC. Protein: CASSSLRDLGGYGYTF.

CDR3 coding DNA: TGTGCCAGCTCACTGAGCAGACAGGGCCATGGCTACACCTTC. It codes for CASSLSRQGHGYTF. The rearrangement links TRBV18 to TRBJ1-2; 7 nucleotides line up with TRBD1. The CDR3 contains 14 residues. Germline V gene data show CDR1 as KGHSH and CDR2 as LQKENI. With V trimmed by 4 bases and J by 6 bases, 8 bases remained unmatched.

This clone was recorded a few times. The V and J genes are TRBV29-1 and TRBJ2-3; either TRBD1 or TRBD2 may supply D (5 bases each). This CDR3 region has 14 residues. In germline, CDR1 is SQVTM, CDR2 ANQGSEA. The V end lost 8 bases, the J end lost 1 base, and 16 bases lay between the germline ends. The CDR3 DNA is TGCAGCACCAGCCGAGGGGCTCGCACAGATACGCAGTATTTT. Translation gives CSTSRGARTDTQYF.

The chain couples TRBV3-1 (or the pseudogene TRBV3-2) to TRBJ1-2; D not certain. Germline-derived CDR1 and CDR2 are LGHDT and YNNKEL (reference sequence). V shed 4 bases and J shed 7 bases, with 10 bases lying between them. This CDR3 comprises 12 residues. CDR3 in amino acids: CASSPTGSGYTF. The CDR3, as DNA: TGTGCCAGCAGCCCGACGGGGAGTGGCTACACCTTC.

The count of this clone is one. The chain joins TRBV9 to TRBJ1-2; a weak D match, TRBD1 (5 bases). Trimming cost V 2 bases and J 2 bases, with 7 bases left between them. CDR1 SGDLS and CDR2 YYNGEE come from the germline V gene. The CDR3 has 13 amino acids. The CDR3 region is CASSVQGNYGYTF. In DNA, the CDR3 is TGTGCCAGCAGCGTCCAGGGCAACTATGGCTACACCTTC.